This TCR beta chain is drawn from a study of circulating CD8 cells and anti-PD-1 response in melanoma. Study context: Every 2 weeks, patients got 3 mg/kg nivolumab intravenously. Anti-PD-1 was first-line therapy for seven of 13 patients. Study outcomes and limitations: At M1, fewer than 7.5% of TRB clonotypes appeared in multiple subsets. Patients included both untreated and previously treated individuals.

This CDR3 is built from 15 residues. V lost 1 base and J 2 bases, leaving 13 bases between the germline ends. Per germline, CDR1 SGHDT and CDR2 YYEEEE. From live CD3+CD8+TCRalphabeta+ cells, four PD-1 and/or TIGIT subsets were sorted. TCR libraries were prepared from about 15 ng of total RNA with the QIAseq Immune Repertoire TCR panel. TCRdb processed the reads anew with MiXCR; each CDR3 protein has one entry. The table has some 400 distinct CDR3 sequences, under 9.5% seen once. This clonotype was seen a few times. Its antigen is undetermined. Since the CDR3 does not end with the conserved phenylalanine or tryptophan, this likely comes from a read error.

The source was CD8+ T cells from PBMCs, collected at baseline or after one month of anti-PD-1 therapy (not recorded which). The sequence was collected from a human donor with melanoma. The chain combines TRBV5-6 with TRBJ2-7; D remains ambiguous. CDR3 nucleotides: TGTGCCAGCAGCTTGTCCCACGTGGTAGCCTACGAGCAGTACTCC. Translated: CASSLSHVVAYEQYS.